This record looks at one TCR beta chain sequence and its context. The antigen is unknown. Looked up from germline, CDR1 is GTSNPN and CDR2 is SVGIG (reference sequence). The CDR3 has 13 residues. Losses at the gene ends were 4 bases for V and 7 bases for J; bases not matched to a gene: 4. This entry is derived from a study of CD8+ T cells in alopecia areata. Study observations and caveats: Sharing of TCR sequences between patients (possibly for HLA-related reasons) was less clear than in mice. Lesional scalp, especially alopecia totalis/universalis, showed higher clonality than normal scalp.

RNA was extracted and reverse transcribed into cDNA as the sequencing template. The method was immunoSEQ multiplex PCR; TCRdb's version includes in-frame clones alone and lacks a portion of them. Here the sample spans 93,000 or so clones, around three fifths being singletons. Sequenced input: CD4+ T cells sorted from blood. The TCR was taken from a human donor in good health. The chain recombines TRBV30 with TRBJ2-2; 9 nucleotides align to TRBD2. CDR3 DNA sequence: TGTGCCTGGACTAGCGGGGCGGACGGGGAGCTGTTTTTT. As protein: CAWTSGADGELFF.